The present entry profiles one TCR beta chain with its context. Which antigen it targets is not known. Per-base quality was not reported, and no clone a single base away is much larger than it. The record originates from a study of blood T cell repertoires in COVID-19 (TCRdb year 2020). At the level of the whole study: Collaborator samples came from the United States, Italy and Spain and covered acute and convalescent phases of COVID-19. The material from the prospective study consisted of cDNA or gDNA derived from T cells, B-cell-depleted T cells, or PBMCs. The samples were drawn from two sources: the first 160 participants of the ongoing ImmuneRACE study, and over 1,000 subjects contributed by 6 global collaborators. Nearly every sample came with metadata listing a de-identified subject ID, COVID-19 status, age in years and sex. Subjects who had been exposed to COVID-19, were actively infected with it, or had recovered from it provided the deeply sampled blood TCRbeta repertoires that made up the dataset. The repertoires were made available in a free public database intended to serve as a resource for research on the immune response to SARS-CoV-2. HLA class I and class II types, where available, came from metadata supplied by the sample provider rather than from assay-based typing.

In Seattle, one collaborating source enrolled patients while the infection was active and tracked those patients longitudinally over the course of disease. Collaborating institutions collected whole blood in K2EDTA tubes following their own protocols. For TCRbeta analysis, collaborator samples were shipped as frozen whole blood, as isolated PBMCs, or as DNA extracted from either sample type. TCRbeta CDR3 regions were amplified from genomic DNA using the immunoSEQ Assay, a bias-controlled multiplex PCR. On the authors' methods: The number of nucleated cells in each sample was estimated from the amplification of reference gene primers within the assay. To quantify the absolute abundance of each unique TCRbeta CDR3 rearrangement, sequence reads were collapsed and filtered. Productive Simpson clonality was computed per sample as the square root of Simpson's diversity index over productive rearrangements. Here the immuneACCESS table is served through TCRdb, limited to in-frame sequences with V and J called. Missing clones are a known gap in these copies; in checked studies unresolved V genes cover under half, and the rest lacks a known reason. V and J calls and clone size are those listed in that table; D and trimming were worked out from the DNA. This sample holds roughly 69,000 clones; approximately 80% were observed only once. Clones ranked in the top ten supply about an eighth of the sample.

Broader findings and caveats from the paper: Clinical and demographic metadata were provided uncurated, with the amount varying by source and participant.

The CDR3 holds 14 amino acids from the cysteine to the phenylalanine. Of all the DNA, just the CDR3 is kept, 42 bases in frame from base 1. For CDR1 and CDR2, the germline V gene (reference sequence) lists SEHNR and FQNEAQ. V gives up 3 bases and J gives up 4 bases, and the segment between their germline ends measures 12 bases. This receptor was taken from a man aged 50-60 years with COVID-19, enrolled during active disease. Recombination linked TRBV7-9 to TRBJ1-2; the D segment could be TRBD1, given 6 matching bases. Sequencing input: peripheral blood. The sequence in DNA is TGTGCCAGCAGCTTTATCGAAGGGGGCTATGGCTACACCTTC. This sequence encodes CASSFIEGGYGYTF.